Presented here are 31 T cell receptor beta chains from one specimen sequenced in a study of cytomegalovirus exposure and HLA in healthy donors. Method: immunoSEQ multiplex PCR; TCRdb's copy keeps in-frame clones and lacks some. The data hold approximately 150,000 clones, with roughly 87% observed a single time. Source material: PBMCs. These receptors were obtained from a man aged 18 to 30 in good health and CMV-seropositive.

The V gene is TRBV29-1, the J gene TRBJ2-2, with D possibly matching TRBD2 (5 bases). The V end was cut by 5 bases, the J end by 0 bases, with 10 bases between. The CDR3 covers 14 residues. Germline assignment: CDR1 SQVTM and CDR2 ANQGSEA. CDR3 loop: CSVNPGSNTGELFF. The CDR3 region has the DNA TGCAGCGTTAATCCGGGATCGAACACCGGGGAGCTGTTTTTT.

V and J are TRBV6-5 and TRBJ1-6; 10 bases line up with TRBD1. The CDR3 has 13 amino acids. Unmatched junction bases numbered 5, after V lost 8 bases and J lost 10 bases. Germline V gives CDR1 MNHEY, CDR2 SVGAGI. The chain's CDR3 is CASSDRGNSPLHF. The CDR3 region has the DNA TGTGCCAGCTCGGACAGGGGGAACTCACCCCTCCACTTT.

The chain links TRBV7-9 to TRBJ2-1, with 7 bases lining up with TRBD2. With 5 bases clipped from V and 3 bases from J, the junction kept 10 bases outside the gene matches. Looked up from germline, CDR1 is SEHNR and CDR2 is FQNEAQ (reference sequence). CDR3 length: 16 residues. CDR3 region: CASSPFSGPDYNEQFF. DNA of the CDR3: TGTGCCAGCAGCCCCTTTAGCGGGCCCGACTACAATGAGCAGTTCTTC.

This chain joins TRBV9 and TRBJ2-3; D is ambiguous. V was clipped by 1 base and J by 4 bases, with 4 bases between them. In germline, CDR1 is SGDLS, CDR2 YYNGEE. The CDR3 is made up of 12 amino acids. DNA for the CDR3: TGTGCCAGCAGCGTACGGTCAGATACGCAGTATTTT. It encodes CASSVRSDTQYF.

The J gene is TRBJ1-5, the V gene TRBV28; TRBD1 aligns across 7 bases. V was clipped by 7 bases and J by 2 bases; unmatched bases: 20. Germline lookup yields CDR1 MDHEN and CDR2 SYDVKM. The CDR3 covers 19 residues. CDR3 DNA sequence: TGTGCCAGCACCCTCTCATGGGGGACAGTACCGATAGGCAATCAGCCCCAGCATTTT. Translating gives CASTLSWGTVPIGNQPQHF.

The chain has TRBV6-1 and TRBJ1-4; 9 bases are a match to TRBD1. Trimming took 6 bases from V and 7 from J; bases not matched to a gene: 6. This CDR3 comprises 14 residues. CDR1 is MNHNS and CDR2 is SASEGT in the germline V gene. The CDR3 DNA reads TGTGCCAGCAGCCACAGGGGGCATAGTGAAAAACTGTTTTTT. Translated: CASSHRGHSEKLFF.

The CDR3 sequence: CASSPAYEQYF. Written as DNA, the CDR3 is TGTGCCAGCTCACCCGCCTACGAGCAGTACTTC. The V call is TRBV18, the J call TRBJ2-7, with unresolved D. The length of the CDR3 is 11 residues. CDR1 is KGHSH and CDR2 is LQKENI in the germline V gene. The ends were cut back, 3 bases at V and 2 bases at J, with 2 bases in the middle.

This clone appeared a single time. V usage is TRBV5-8 and J usage is TRBJ2-1; unclear D gene. Per germline, CDR1 SGHTS and CDR2 YDEGEE. CDR3 length: 12 amino acids. Trimming took off 4 bases at V and 7 bases at J, with 9 bases between the two ends. The CDR3 DNA is TGTGCCAGCAGCATGACTTGGAATGAGCAGTTCTTC. This codes for CASSMTWNEQFF.

This clone came up once. This chain links TRBV30 with TRBJ2-7; 7 nucleotides match TRBD2. The germline V gene encodes CDR1 GTSNPN and CDR2 SVGIG (reference sequence). Trimming removed 0 bases from V and 5 bases from J; junction bases left unmatched: 10. The CDR3 consists of 15 residues. CDR3 in DNA: TGTGCCTGGAGTGTGGTCGGCGGGAGAAATAACGAGCAGTACTTC. This translates into CAWSVVGGRNNEQYF.

V usage is TRBV29-1 and J usage is TRBJ2-7; D remains ambiguous. V lost 1 base to trimming and J lost 0 bases, with 7 bases between them. The CDR3 is made up of 13 amino acids. Germline values: CDR1 SQVTM, CDR2 ANQGSEA. The CDR3 here is CSVEGLSSYEQYF. The CDR3 region has the DNA TGCAGCGTTGAAGGTTTGAGCTCCTACGAGCAGTACTTC.

This clone occurred once. V is TRBV30 and J is TRBJ2-3; 10 bases line up with TRBD1. The CDR3 spans 15 residues. Germline V gene data show CDR1 as GTSNPN and CDR2 as SVGIG (reference sequence). With 4 bases clipped from V and 1 base from J, the junction kept 5 bases outside the gene matches. The CDR3 nucleotides are TGTGCCTGGACCAAGGGGACAGGGGGCACAGATACGCAGTATTTT. Residues: CAWTKGTGGTDTQYF.

V and J are TRBV12-5 and TRBJ2-7, with TRBD2 identical over 13 bases. V dropped 1 base and J dropped 5; count of bases not matched to a gene: 8. Germline V gene data show CDR1 as LGHNT and CDR2 as FRNRAP. The CDR3 length is 17 residues. CDR3 in amino acids: CASGLAGLAGVKNEQYF. In nucleotides, the CDR3 is TGTGCTAGTGGTTTGGCCGGACTAGCGGGAGTCAAGAACGAGCAGTACTTC.

This chain joins TRBV15 and TRBJ1-3; tentative D call: TRBD1 (5 bases). CDR3 length equals 14 residues. Per germline, CDR1 LNHNV and CDR2 YYDKDF (reference sequence). Deletions cut 9 bases from V and 3 bases from J, with 15 bases between. CDR3 in amino acids: CATGISGGGNTIYF. The CDR3 nucleotides are TGTGCCACGGGGATAAGCGGGGGTGGAAACACCATATATTTT.

The rearrangement joins TRBV7-8 to TRBJ2-5, with D perhaps matching TRBD2 (5 bases). Germline V gene lookup returns CDR1 SGHVS and CDR2 FQNEAQ. Trimming pared 5 bases from V and 7 bases from J, leaving 11 bases between. CDR3 size: 12 residues. In DNA form, the CDR3 reads TGTGCCAGCAGCCCCGATCGGGGGACCCAGTACTTC. Its protein is CASSPDRGTQYF.

The CDR3 nucleotides read TGTGCCAGTAGGGGGGCAGGACAGGGAAACACTGAAGCTTTCTTT. It yields the protein CASRGAGQGNTEAFF. The chain couples TRBV19 to TRBJ1-1, with TRBD1 matching 8 bases. The germline V gene has CDR1 LNHDA and CDR2 SQIVND (reference sequence). The CDR3 contains 15 residues. The V segment lost 6 bases and the J segment 2 bases; nucleotides outside the gene matches: 8.

The CDR3 DNA reads TGTGCCAGCAGCTTAGCGGGCAGGGGAGACACTGAAGCTTTCTTT. Its protein product is CASSLAGRGDTEAFF. V is TRBV7-9 and J is TRBJ1-1; a weak D match, TRBD1 (6 bases). Germline V gene sequence: CDR1 SEHNR, CDR2 FQNEAQ (reference sequence). The CDR3 has 15 residues. V was shortened by 0 bases and J by 3 bases, with 11 bases between the two germline ends. The complete variable domain, with remaining parts taken from reference TRBV7-9 and TRBJ1-1, reads DTGVSQNPRHKITKRGQNVTFRCDPISEHNRLYWYRQTLGQGPEFLTYFQNEAQLEKSRLLSDRFSAERPKGSFSTLEIQRTEQGDSAMYLCASSLAGRGDTEAFFGQGTRLTVV.

This rearrangement joins TRBV4-1 to TRBJ1-4; D gene ambiguous. V lost 4 bases and J 8 bases, leaving 20 bases between the germline ends. Germline V lookup: CDR1 MGHRA, CDR2 YSYEKL. The CDR3 length is 16 residues. CDR3 DNA: TGCGCCAGCAGCCCAATTCTACAACTCCGGGAGGAAAAACTGTTTTTT. Translated, it gives CASSPILQLREEKLFF.

The count of this clone is one. The chain is built from TRBV2 and TRBJ2-5, with unresolved D. V was pared by 4 bases and J by 5 bases, with 11 bases between. Germline CDR1 is SNHLY and CDR2 is FYNNEI. There are 13 residues in the CDR3. The CDR3 is CASSGPGGETQYF. CDR3 bases: TGTGCCAGCAGTGGTCCGGGTGGGGAGACCCAGTACTTC.

This chain uses TRBV6-4 with TRBJ1-1; maybe TRBD1 (5 bases). This CDR3 contains 13 residues. Trimming shortened V by 2 bases and J by 8 bases, and 12 bases separated the two germline ends. Per the germline V gene, CDR1 is MRHNA and CDR2 is SNTAGT. The CDR3 is CASSDRGNAEAFF. The CDR3 DNA is TGTGCCAGCAGTGACCGGGGGAACGCAGAAGCTTTCTTT.

The gene calls are TRBV5-6 and TRBJ1-5; no definite D call. Germline V CDR1 and CDR2: SGHDT, YYEEEE. The CDR3 length is 14 residues. V was shortened by 2 bases and J by 3 bases, with 9 bases between the two germline ends. CDR3 amino acids: CASSFRTDNQPQHF. The CDR3 region has the DNA TGTGCCAGCAGCTTTAGAACAGACAATCAGCCCCAGCATTTT. Together with reference TRBV5-6 and TRBJ1-5, the CDR3 gives the full variable domain: DAGVTQSPTHLIKTRGQQVTLRCSPKSGHDTVSWYQQALGQGPQFIFQYYEEEERQRGNFPDRFSGHQFPNYSSELNVNALLLGDSALYLCASSFRTDNQPQHFGDGTRLSIL.

Regarding this clone: One end of the junction varies from germline; a read error may be responsible. CDR3 bases: TGTGCCAGCAGCCTCTCAGGGAACCCTGAAGCTTTCTTT. This translates into CASSLSGNPEAFF. The chain employs TRBV28 and TRBJ1-1; maybe TRBD1 (5 bases). The CDR3 has 13 amino acids. CDR1 is MDHEN, CDR2 SYDVKM, per germline.

The rearrangement uses TRBV29-1 and TRBJ1-4; weak D call: TRBD1 (5 bases). CDR1 is SQVTM, CDR2 ANQGSEA, per germline. Trimming took off 4 bases at V and 8 bases at J, with 20 bases between the two ends. CDR3 length: 15 residues. The CDR3 spells CSVVGDAGLREKLFF. The CDR3 coding sequence is TGCAGCGTTGTTGGGGATGCAGGGCTTAGGGAAAAACTGTTTTTT.

The rearrangement links TRBV6-5 to TRBJ1-1; D is uncertain. The CDR3 contains 14 residues. Between the trimmed V and J ends, which lost 4 bases and 3 bases, there was a span of 12 bases. The germline CDR1 and CDR2 sequences are MNHEY and SVGAGI. This CDR3 is CASSSFVDDTEAFF. CDR3 in DNA: TGTGCCAGCAGTTCGTTTGTAGATGACACTGAAGCTTTCTTT.

The rearrangement links TRBV5-8 to TRBJ2-7; the match to TRBD2 covers 8 bases. The germline V gene encodes CDR1 SGHTS and CDR2 YDEGEE. The CDR3 sequence is 14 residues long. V shed 2 bases, J shed 6 bases, and the junction held 7 bases outside the gene matches. CDR3 coding DNA: TGTGCCAGCAGCTTCGGGGGGGCCGAATCCGAGCAGTACTTC. Translated: CASSFGGAESEQYF.

The gene calls are TRBV7-9 and TRBJ2-5; D ambiguous. The CDR3 length is 13 residues. V gave up 1 base and J gave up 2 bases, with 5 bases separating them. Germline V lookup: CDR1 SEHNR, CDR2 FQNEAQ (reference sequence). The CDR3 coding sequence is TGTGCCAGCAGCTTAGTCGGTCAAGAGACCCAGTACTTC. Translation: CASSLVGQETQYF.

The rearrangement uses TRBV4-1 and TRBJ2-7; TRBD1 aligns across 7 bases. Trimming took 5 bases from V and 0 from J; bases not matched to a gene: 10. The CDR3 is 16 amino acids. The germline gives CDR1 MGHRA, CDR2 YSYEKL. CDR3 DNA sequence: TGCGCCAGCAGCGCAGCCTTAGGGACAGCCTCCTACGAGCAGTACTTC. The encoded protein is CASSAALGTASYEQYF.

This chain links TRBV11-3 with TRBJ2-2; 7 nucleotides align to TRBD1. Germline V gene lookup returns CDR1 SGHNT and CDR2 YENEEA. After removal of 5 bases from V and 0 bases from J, the junction contained 12 bases not matched to a gene. The CDR3 covers 18 residues. Here the CDR3 reads CASSLSRLGTANTGELFF. As DNA, the CDR3 is TGTGCCAGCAGCCTATCCCGTCTCGGGACAGCGAACACCGGGGAGCTGTTTTTT.

The CDR3 coding sequence is TGTGCCAGCAGCCAAGATGCGGGGACCTACAATGAGCAGTTCTTC. Amino acid sequence: CASSQDAGTYNEQFF. The chain recombines TRBV4-2 with TRBJ2-1; a possible D gene is TRBD2 (6 bases). V was clipped by 0 bases and J by 2 bases, with 8 bases between them. The CDR3 sequence is 15 residues long. Germline loops: CDR1 LGHNA, CDR2 YNFKEQ.

The chain employs TRBV25-1 and TRBJ2-1; D perhaps matches TRBD2 (6 bases). Deletions cut 6 bases from V and 5 bases from J, with 23 bases between. CDR3 length: 17 amino acids. Germline CDR1 and CDR2: MGHDK and SYGVNS. CDR3 amino acids: CASRNPGLGASHNEQFF. CDR3 in DNA: TGTGCCAGCAGGAATCCGGGACTGGGAGCATCCCACAATGAGCAGTTCTTC. The variable domain in full, completed from reference TRBV25-1 and TRBJ2-1, reads EADIYQTPRYLVIGTGKKITLECSQTMGHDKMYWYQQDPGMELHLIHYSYGVNSTEKGDLSSESTVSRIRTEHFPLTLESARPSHTSQYLCASRNPGLGASHNEQFFGPGTRLTVL.

In nucleotides, the CDR3 is TGCGCCAGCAGCCAGGGGGGTTTCAGGCCAGAAGGCGAGCAGTACTTC. Amino acid sequence: CASSQGGFRPEGEQYF. The genes are TRBV4-1 and TRBJ2-7; D perhaps matches TRBD2 (6 bases). The CDR3 is made up of 16 amino acids. Germline CDR1 and CDR2: MGHRA and YSYEKL. Trimming removed 3 bases from V and 6 bases from J, with 21 bases in between.

CDR3: CASSWGLAGDPGNEQFF. The CDR3 DNA reads TGTGCCAGCAGCTGGGGACTAGCGGGGGACCCGGGTAATGAGCAGTTCTTC. The rearrangement joins TRBV5-6 to TRBJ2-1, with 14 bases matching TRBD2. The CDR3 is made up of 17 amino acids. Losses at the gene ends were 3 bases for V and 7 bases for J; bases not matched to a gene: 9. The germline gives CDR1 SGHDT, CDR2 YYEEEE.